Each of the 10 T cell receptor beta chains below was sequenced from the same sample in a study of blood T cells in healthy people across ages. Alongside a J-beta primer mix, a sample-barcoded 5' primer served in a second PCR lasting roughly 6 to 11 cycles. TCRdb passed the 5' RACE reads through MiXCR, listing each CDR3 protein once. The repertoire consists of approximately 780,000 distinct CDR3 sequences, with roughly 25% occurring once and the leading ten covering around 3%. The same data also contributed to another study, on T cells of mothers and their children.

The source material was blood. The source is a boy younger than 18 in good health.

This clonotype occurred a few times. The rearrangement uses TRBV4-1 and TRBJ2-7; no clear D. The V gene lost 1 base and the J gene lost 4 bases, with 14 bases spanning the gap. The CDR3 has 15 residues. Per germline, CDR1 MGHRA and CDR2 YSYEKL. CDR3 DNA: TGCGCCAGCAGCCAAGGTCTTGGACCAGCTTACGAGCAGTACTTC. Its translation is CASSQGLGPAYEQYF.

This clonotype appeared a few times. The J gene is TRBJ2-6, the V gene TRBV5-1; D unclear. Germline V gene data show CDR1 as SGHRS and CDR2 as YFSETQ. The CDR3 has 13 residues. V was cut by 9 bases and J by 0 bases, with 7 bases left in between. CDR3 amino acids: CATSDSGANVLTF. As DNA, the CDR3 is TGCGCCACCTCGGACTCTGGGGCCAACGTCCTGACTTTC.

This clonotype has only a few counts. The gene calls are TRBV6-5 and TRBJ2-2; D call uncertain. Germline values: CDR1 MNHEY, CDR2 SVGAGI. V was shortened by 1 base and J by 3 bases, with 6 bases between the two germline ends. This CDR3 spans 14 amino acids. The CDR3 DNA is TGTGCCAGCAGTTACTTACAAGACACCGGGGAGCTGTTTTTT. Protein sequence: CASSYLQDTGELFF.

The rearrangement joins TRBV2 to TRBJ1-1; TRBD1 aligns across 8 bases. V shed 6 bases, J shed 0 bases, and the junction held 6 bases outside the gene matches. Germline V lookup: CDR1 SNHLY, CDR2 FYNNEI. CDR3 length equals 15 residues. The CDR3 reads CASSETGVMNTEAFF. The DNA of the CDR3 is TGTGCCAGCAGCGAGACAGGGGTTATGAACACTGAAGCTTTCTTT.

The chain carries TRBV14 and TRBJ2-5; no clear D. The V end was cut by 3 bases, the J end by 7 bases, with 6 bases between. Per the germline V gene, CDR1 is SGHDN and CDR2 is FVKESK. The CDR3 is 11 residues long. CDR3 nucleotide sequence: TGTGCCAGCAGCCAGGGATTGACCCAGTACTTC. Residues: CASSQGLTQYF.

The table lists this clonotype with a few counts. The V gene is TRBV7-2, the J gene TRBJ1-6; D is undetermined. The CDR3 loop spans 14 amino acids. The V gene lost 2 bases and the J gene lost 10 bases, with 12 bases spanning the gap. CDR1 and CDR2 (germline): SGHTA, FQGNSA. The CDR3 loop reads CASSLYSQGSPLHF. CDR3 nucleotide sequence: TGTGCCAGCAGCTTATACAGCCAAGGGTCACCCCTCCACTTT. Full variable domain (remainder filled in from reference TRBV7-2 and TRBJ1-6): GAGVSQSPSNKVTEKGKDVELRCDPISGHTALYWYRQSLGQGLEFLIYFQGNSAPDKSGLPSDRFSAERTGGSVSTLTIQRTQQEDSAVYLCASSLYSQGSPLHFGNGTRLTVT.

This clonotype was picked up a small number of times. The junction and the germline gene differ at one end; a read error may be behind it. In DNA form, the CDR3 reads TGTGCCAGCATCGTAGGGGGGGCACGTCCGGCAGATACGCAGTACTTT. This codes for CASIVGGARPADTQYF. The gene calls are TRBV28 and TRBJ2-3, with a tentative D call TRBD2 (7 bases). This CDR3 spans 16 amino acids. Germline CDR1 reads MDHEN; CDR2 reads SYDVKM.

The chain couples TRBV15 to TRBJ2-3, with D possibly TRBD2 on 6 matching bases. Germline V gene sequence: CDR1 LNHNV, CDR2 YYDKDF (reference sequence). The V gene lost 4 bases and the J gene lost 2 bases, with 16 bases spanning the gap. CDR3 length equals 16 residues. CDR3 nucleotide sequence: TGTGCCACCAGCAAGAGGGGACTCCACCACACAGATACGCAGTATTTT. This encodes CATSKRGLHHTDTQYF.

This clonotype has more than one count but fewer than ten. The chain has TRBV10-2 and TRBJ2-4; D might be TRBD1 (5 bases). V lost 1 base to trimming and J lost 7 bases, with 8 bases between them. Germline CDR1 and CDR2: WSHSY and SAAADI. The CDR3 extends over 13 amino acids. The CDR3 protein is CASSEWGINIQYF. The CDR3 DNA reads as TGCGCCAGCAGTGAGTGGGGCATCAACATTCAGTACTTC.

The sample holds a few counts of this clonotype. The V call is TRBV7-2, the J call TRBJ1-5; D remains ambiguous. Germline CDR1 SGHTA, CDR2 FQGNSA. Trimming took 0 bases from V and 9 from J, leaving 12 bases between them. The length of the CDR3 is 14 residues. CDR3 protein: CASSLAGVLGPQHF. The CDR3 nucleotides read TGTGCCAGCAGCTTAGCCGGGGTTCTTGGGCCCCAGCATTTT.